These T cell receptor beta chains were read from a single sample in a study of blood T cell repertoires in COVID-19. Repertoires were generated with immunoSEQ multiplex PCR, while TCRdb's copy carries only in-frame clones and drops some. Here the sample spans approximately 140,000 clones, around 86% being singletons. Material for sequencing was peripheral blood. The source of these receptors is a man aged 35 to 55 with active or convalescent COVID-19. The conserved cysteine and the conserved F or W are not part of the CDR3 here. Only part of the rows carry a size: once, few, many, or a class if the clone is expanded.

V gene | clone size | CDR3 protein
TRBV5-4 | few | ASSSTLGQLYGYT
TRBV11-2 | NA | ASSLGPAYEQY
TRBV3-1/TRBV3-2 | NA | ASSQGQNYGYT
TRBV9 | NA | ASSVGTGGSPLH
TRBV9 | NA | ASSSGTGLRNTIY
TRBV2 | NA | ASSILQGRGYT
TRBV7-9 | few | ASSLADRGQETQY
TRBV5-8 | NA | ASSQTGGGNQPQH
TRBV14 | NA | ASSPEPMNTEAF
TRBV5-1 | NA | ASSLVAGYNEQF